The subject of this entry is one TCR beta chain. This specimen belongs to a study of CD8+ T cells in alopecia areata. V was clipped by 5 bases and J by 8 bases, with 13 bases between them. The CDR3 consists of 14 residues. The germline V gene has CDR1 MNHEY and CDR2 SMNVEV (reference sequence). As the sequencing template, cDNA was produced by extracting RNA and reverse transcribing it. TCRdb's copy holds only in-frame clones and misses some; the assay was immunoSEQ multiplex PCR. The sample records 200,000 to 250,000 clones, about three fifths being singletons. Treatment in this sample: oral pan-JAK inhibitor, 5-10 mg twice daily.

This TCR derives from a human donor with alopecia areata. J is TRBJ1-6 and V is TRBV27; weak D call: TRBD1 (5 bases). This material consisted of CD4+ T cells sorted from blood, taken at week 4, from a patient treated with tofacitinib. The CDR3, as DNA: TGTGCCAGCAGTCGGGCAGGGAGGGATTCACCCCTCCACTTT. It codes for CASSRAGRDSPLHF.